The rows below give T cell receptor beta chains drawn from one sample of a study of CD4 T cells in relation to SARS-CoV-2 and coronaviruses. TCRdb's copy holds only in-frame clones and misses some; the assay was immunoSEQ multiplex PCR. The data show roughly 17,000 clones, about 84% seen once. No antigen has been identified for these receptors. Sequencing was done on a sample of CD4+ T cells from PBMCs, cultured in vitro. All receptors derive from a human donor in good health. Both conserved end residues are part of each CDR3. Each record gives: D gene, V gene, clone size, J gene, CDR3 protein, CDR3 DNA. The D gene is left open where the match is weak. A clone size is listed for some rows: how often the clone was seen (once, few, many), or a class if it is expanded.

TRBD2	TRBV30	once	TRBJ2-1	CAWTSGRGNEQFF	TGTGCCTGGACTAGCGGGAGGGGCAATGAGCAGTTCTTC
TRBD1	TRBV6-1	-	TRBJ1-2	CASSEGTGVYGYTF	TGTGCCAGCAGTGAAGGTACAGGGGTCTATGGCTACACCTTC
-	TRBV3-1/TRBV3-2	-	TRBJ1-1	CASSQDGGTPFLGAFF	TGTGCCAGCAGCCAAGATGGTGGGACCCCTTTTCTAGGAGCTTTCTTT
TRBD2	TRBV6-4	-	TRBJ2-1	CASSEREGHEQFF	TGTGCCAGCAGTGAGCGGGAGGGCCATGAGCAGTTCTTC
-	TRBV11-2	-	TRBJ2-7	CASSLVLVAEQYF	TGTGCCAGCAGCTTAGTACTAGTGGCCGAGCAGTACTTC
-	TRBV3-1/TRBV3-2	-	TRBJ1-5	CASSTTGLNQPQHF	TGTGCCAGCAGCACGACCGGTTTGAACCAGCCCCAGCATTTT
TRBD2	TRBV7-6	-	TRBJ2-2	CASSLAQREGNTGELFF	TGTGCCAGCAGCTTAGCCCAGCGGGAGGGGAACACCGGGGAGCTGTTTTTT
-	TRBV7-6	-	TRBJ1-3	CASSLNPPRAGNTIYF	TGTGCCAGCAGCTTAAATCCCCCCAGGGCGGGAAACACCATATATTTT
-	TRBV15	-	TRBJ1-4	CATSRTTRSNEKLFF	TGTGCCACCAGCAGAACCACCCGATCTAATGAAAAACTGTTTTTT
-	TRBV12-5	-	TRBJ2-5	CASGLDRESETQYF	TGTGCTAGTGGTTTGGACAGGGAGAGCGAGACCCAGTACTTC
TRBD2	TRBV4-2	-	TRBJ2-2	CASSQLSVAGGGGELFF	TGTGCCAGCAGCCAATTGTCGGTAGCGGGAGGGGGAGGGGAGCTGTTTTTT
-	TRBV10-3	-	TRBJ2-7	CATEGQSSYEQYF	TGTGCCACTGAAGGACAGAGCTCCTACGAGCAGTACTTC
-	TRBV5-1	-	TRBJ2-5	CASSLSRPGKETQYF	TGCGCCAGCAGCTTGAGTCGCCCCGGAAAAGAGACCCAGTACTTC
-	TRBV18	-	TRBJ2-3	CASSPLAGSFSSTDTQYF	TGTGCCAGCTCACCACTCGCAGGGAGTTTTAGTAGCACAGATACGCAGTATTTT
-	TRBV7-2	once	TRBJ2-7	CASSLARGELYEQYF	TGTGCCAGCAGCTTAGCCAGAGGGGAGCTATACGAGCAGTACTTC
TRBD2	TRBV28	-	TRBJ2-5	CASSSTTSGSDETQYF	TGTGCCAGCAGTTCAACGACTAGCGGGAGTGACGAGACCCAGTACTTC
-	TRBV27	-	TRBJ1-1	CASSSVKGLFSGEAFF	TGTGCCAGCAGTTCCGTAAAGGGACTCTTCTCTGGTGAAGCTTTCTTT
TRBD1	TRBV7-2	-	TRBJ1-4	CASSHATGDNEKLFF	TGTGCCAGCAGCCACGCGACAGGGGATAATGAAAAACTGTTTTTT
-	TRBV5-4	-	TRBJ2-1	CASSLTGRAEQFF	TGTGCCAGCAGCTTAACAGGTCGGGCTGAGCAGTTCTTC
-	TRBV7-3	-	TRBJ2-7	CASSPWAGASSYEQYF	TGTGCCAGCAGCCCCTGGGCGGGGGCGAGCTCCTACGAGCAGTACTTC
-	TRBV7-9	once	TRBJ2-1	CASSLKGGLLRGEQFF	TGTGCCAGCAGCTTAAAGGGGGGACTATTACGCGGTGAGCAGTTCTTC
-	TRBV14	few	TRBJ2-2	CASSQFFGGDTGELFF	TGTGCCAGCAGCCAATTCTTCGGGGGAGACACCGGGGAGCTGTTTTTT
TRBD2	TRBV20-1	-	TRBJ2-1	CSASLAGVGRNEQFF	TGCAGTGCTAGTTTAGCGGGAGTCGGTCGGAATGAGCAGTTCTTC
-	TRBV12-3/TRBV12-4	-	TRBJ1-5	CASSLWLQPQHF	TGTGCCAGCAGTTTATGGTTGCAGCCCCAGCATTTT
-	TRBV7-9	few	TRBJ1-4	CASSPDSRNEKLFF	TGTGCCAGCAGCCCGGACAGCCGAAATGAAAAACTGTTTTTT
TRBD2	TRBV5-1	-	TRBJ2-7	CASSQDSGRMGEQYF	TGCGCCAGCAGCCAAGATAGCGGGAGGATGGGCGAGCAGTACTTC
-	TRBV18	once	TRBJ2-3	CASSSKRAPADTQYF	TGTGCCAGCTCCTCGAAGCGGGCCCCAGCAGATACGCAGTATTTT
-	TRBV30	-	TRBJ1-4	CAWSVRGAQLNEKLFF	TGTGCCTGGAGTGTTAGGGGGGCTCAGCTTAATGAAAAACTGTTTTTT
-	TRBV19	few	TRBJ1-6	CASSIGSRGFVFSPLHF	TGTGCCAGTAGTATCGGTAGTCGGGGGTTCGTCTTCTCACCCCTCCACTTT
-	TRBV5-4	-	TRBJ2-4	CASSRLTAKNIQYF	TGTGCCAGCAGCCGGCTGACGGCCAAAAACATTCAGTACTTC
-	TRBV7-2	-	TRBJ1-1	CASSLQGDTEAFF	TGTGCCAGCAGCTTACAGGGAGACACTGAAGCTTTCTTT
-	TRBV5-1	-	TRBJ2-3	CASSLGGLNTDTQYF	TGCGCCAGCAGCCTCGGTGGACTAAACACAGATACGCAGTATTTT
-	TRBV6-1	-	TRBJ2-1	CASSEGGHNNEQFF	TGTGCCAGCAGTGAAGGGGGACATAACAATGAGCAGTTCTTC
-	TRBV5-1	-	TRBJ2-7	CASSLRGASSYEQYF	TGCGCCAGCAGCTTGAGGGGGGCCTCCTCCTACGAGCAGTACTTC
-	TRBV6-4	-	TRBJ2-7	CASRIRHVDAYEQYF	TGTGCCAGCAGGATAAGGCACGTTGACGCCTACGAGCAGTACTTC
-	TRBV3-1/TRBV3-2	few	TRBJ1-4	CASSQADLNEKLFF	TGTGCCAGCAGCCAAGCGGACTTGAATGAAAAACTGTTTTTT
-	TRBV24-1	-	TRBJ2-3	CATAELDSTDTQYF	TGTGCCACCGCTGAGCTAGATAGCACAGATACGCAGTATTTT
TRBD1	TRBV6-5	-	TRBJ1-4	CASSNWGQGAEKLFF	TGTGCCAGCAGCAACTGGGGACAGGGGGCGGAAAAACTGTTTTTT
-	TRBV2	-	TRBJ2-3	CASTSGTFTQYF	TGTGCCAGCACATCCGGGACTTTTACGCAGTATTTT
-	TRBV30	few	TRBJ1-4	CAWTKGGGNPEKLFF	TGTGCCTGGACCAAGGGAGGGGGAAATCCGGAAAAACTGTTTTTT
-	TRBV5-5	-	TRBJ1-5	CASSLVSGQPQHF	TGTGCCAGCAGCTTGGTATCAGGGCAGCCCCAGCATTTT
TRBD2	TRBV6-5	-	TRBJ2-1	CASSYLTSGGYNEQFF	TGTGCCAGCAGTTACTTAACTAGCGGGGGTTACAATGAGCAGTTCTTC
-	TRBV6-5	once	TRBJ2-1	CASSLEGQSSYNEQFF	TGTGCCAGCAGTTTGGAGGGCCAGAGCTCCTACAATGAGCAGTTCTTC
-	TRBV6-1	-	TRBJ1-2	CASSESAGYGYTF	TGTGCCAGCAGTGAATCGGCGGGCTATGGCTACACCTTC
TRBD1	TRBV5-4	-	TRBJ2-3	CASSLRTGGITDTQYF	TGTGCCAGCAGCTTGCGGACAGGGGGAATCACAGATACGCAGTATTTT
-	TRBV30	-	TRBJ1-2	CAWRGRGYGYTF	TGTGCCTGGAGGGGGCGCGGCTATGGCTACACCTTC
-	TRBV10-3	once	TRBJ2-7	CAMQQGPYDYEQYF	TGTGCCATGCAACAGGGACCCTATGACTACGAGCAGTACTTC
-	TRBV18	-	TRBJ1-1	CASSQYMNTEAFF	TGTGCCAGCTCACAGTACATGAACACTGAAGCTTTCTTT
TRBD1	TRBV5-4	-	TRBJ1-2	CASSPGTVNYGYTF	TGTGCCAGCAGCCCCGGGACAGTCAACTATGGCTACACCTTC
-	TRBV5-1	-	TRBJ2-7	CATSEGDRSYEQYF	TGCGCCACCAGCGAAGGAGACAGATCCTACGAGCAGTACTTC
TRBD1	TRBV5-1	-	TRBJ1-6	CASSGTGRDSPLHF	TGCGCCAGCAGCGGGACAGGGCGCGATTCACCCCTCCACTTT
-	TRBV10-3	-	TRBJ2-7	CAITQGTAYEQYF	TGTGCCATCACCCAGGGAACCGCCTACGAGCAGTACTTC
-	TRBV4-2	-	TRBJ1-5	CASSQEGSGDQPQHF	TGTGCCAGCAGCCAAGAGGGGTCCGGCGATCAGCCCCAGCATTTT
TRBD2	TRBV5-1	-	TRBJ2-7	CASSLGLAGGFEQYF	TGCGCCAGCAGCCTCGGACTAGCGGGAGGATTCGAGCAGTACTTC
-	TRBV10-3	-	TRBJ2-5	CAISEVARSQETQYF	TGTGCCATCAGTGAGGTCGCACGGTCCCAAGAGACCCAGTACTTC
-	TRBV20-1	-	TRBJ1-5	CSASTGQGNQPQHF	TGCAGTGCTAGTACTGGGCAGGGAAATCAGCCCCAGCATTTT